The 11 T cell receptor beta chains in this list originate from one sample, sequenced in a study of beta chain features in type 1 diabetes. Findings of the study overall: Type 1 diabetes patients had TCRB CDR3s that were shorter (moderately but significantly so) in all four CD4+ subsets.

Isolated RNA was reverse transcribed in full, so expressed TCRB transcripts were sequenced. Using immunoSEQ multiplex PCR, the repertoire was profiled, and TCRdb retains in-frame clones only, with some absent. The sample includes about 700,000 clones, under 15% of them seen just once. Their antigen targets remain unknown. Sequenced input: naive CD4+ T cells from blood. These receptors all come from a man younger than 30 with type 1 diabetes.

The sample holds a few counts of this clone. The rearrangement links TRBV7-9 to TRBJ1-4, with 10 bases lining up with TRBD1. Per germline, CDR1 SEHNR and CDR2 FQNEAQ (reference sequence). The CDR3 consists of 16 residues. The ends lost 7 bases at V and 0 bases at J; junction bases unmatched: 5. DNA of the CDR3: TGTGCCAGCACGGCGACAGGGGGCGCAACTAATGAAAAACTGTTTTTT. This codes for CASTATGGATNEKLFF.

This CDR3 reads CSARHETSSTDTQYF. CDR3 in DNA: TGCAGCGCCCGTCACGAGACTTCTAGCACAGATACGCAGTATTTT. The V call is TRBV29-1, the J call TRBJ2-3; D ambiguous. Trimming removed 7 bases at V and 0 bases at J, with 17 bases between. The CDR3 sequence is 15 residues long. The germline V gene has CDR1 SQVTM and CDR2 ANQGSEA.

J is TRBJ1-2 and V is TRBV7-3; D gene unclear. In germline, CDR1 is SGHTA, CDR2 FQGTGA. The germline V and J ends were trimmed by 7 bases and 4 bases, with 22 bases remaining between them. The CDR3 consists of 16 residues. This chain's CDR3 is CASNPSKHRSVYGYTF. The CDR3 nucleotides read TGTGCCAGCAACCCATCTAAACACCGAAGCGTCTATGGCTACACCTTC.

This clone was found a few times. V is TRBV10-3 and J is TRBJ1-5; a possible D gene is TRBD1 (5 bases). The CDR3 consists of 14 residues. Germline V gives CDR1 ENHRY, CDR2 SYGVKD. Trimming removed 3 bases from V and 11 bases from J, with 17 bases in between. DNA of the CDR3: TGTGCCATCAGTGACCAAGGGGCGCTTAGGGCCCAGCATTTT. Protein product: CAISDQGALRAQHF.

This clone was counted only a few times. The J gene is TRBJ2-4, the V gene TRBV7-2; unclear D gene. V lost 5 bases, J lost 0 bases, and 11 bases lay in between. In germline, CDR1 is SGHTA, CDR2 FQGNSA. This CDR3 spans 15 amino acids. This CDR3 is CASSQTTLAKNIQYF. CDR3 nucleotide sequence: TGTGCCAGCAGCCAAACGACATTAGCCAAAAACATTCAGTACTTC.

The V call is TRBV9, the J call TRBJ2-7; D remains unclear. Germline CDR1 is SGDLS and CDR2 is YYNGEE. The ends were cut back, 0 bases at V and 2 bases at J, with 9 bases in the middle. The CDR3 contains 14 residues. As DNA, the CDR3 is TGTGCCAGCAGCGTAGAAGTTGAGACCTACGAGCAGTACTTC. It is translated as CASSVEVETYEQYF.

The table lists this clone with a few counts. V and J are TRBV14 and TRBJ2-1; TRBD1 matches at 7 bases. There are 17 residues in the CDR3. Trimming cost V 4 bases and J 4 bases; bases outside gene matches: 13. CDR1 SGHDN and CDR2 FVKESK come from the germline V gene. The CDR3 DNA reads as TGTGCCAGCAGCCCAAAGGGCCTGGGACAGTTATACAATGAGCAGTTCTTC. Translation gives CASSPKGLGQLYNEQFF. The whole variable domain, filled in from reference TRBV14 and TRBJ2-1, reads EAGVTQFPSHSVIEKGQTVTLRCDPISGHDNLYWYRRVMGKEIKFLLHFVKESKQDESGMPNNRFLAERTGGTYSTLKVQPAELEDSGVYFCASSPKGLGQLYNEQFFGPGTRLTVL.

The chain combines TRBV5-1 with TRBJ1-1; no clear D. V lost 5 bases and J lost 6, with 17 bases in between. This CDR3 is built from 14 residues. Germline-derived CDR1 and CDR2 are SGHRS and YFSETQ. The CDR3, as DNA: TGCGCCAGCAGTACTAGGGCCCCGACCCCTGAAGCTTTCTTT. Protein product: CASSTRAPTPEAFF.

This clone has just a few counts. In DNA, the CDR3 is TGCAGCGGTACAGCGAACACTGAAGCTTTCTTT. It is translated as CSGTANTEAFF. J is TRBJ1-1 and V is TRBV29-1; D unresolved. V was pared by 7 bases and J by 1 base, with 7 bases between. The germline V gene has CDR1 SQVTM and CDR2 ANQGSEA. This CDR3 contains 11 residues.

This clone was picked up a small number of times. The rearrangement uses TRBV19 and TRBJ1-6; no clear D gene. Trimming pared 5 bases from V and 7 bases from J, leaving 12 bases between. Germline V gene lookup returns CDR1 LNHDA and CDR2 SQIVND (reference sequence). The CDR3 length is 14 residues. As DNA, the CDR3 is TGTGCCAGTAGTGGACGGGATCGCAATTCACCCCTCCACTTT. Translating it yields CASSGRDRNSPLHF.

Regarding this clone: Distinct nucleotide sequences in the sample also encode this CDR3. The gene calls are TRBV7-9 and TRBJ1-6; no clear D. CDR1 is SEHNR, CDR2 FQNEAQ, per germline (reference sequence). The V end was cut by 1 base, the J end by 7 bases, with 2 bases between. The CDR3 runs 12 residues. The CDR3 loop is CASSLENSPLHF. The CDR3 DNA reads as TGTGCCAGCAGCTTAGAGAATTCACCCCTCCACTTT.